This TCR beta chain was captured by sequencing in a study of T cell repertoires in cytomegalovirus infection. Study summary: Epitope selection comprised recently identified HLA-C-restricted CMV epitopes and well-studied HLA-B-restricted CMV epitopes. Public signatures in TCR beta pointed to CMV infection and matching HLA type.

TCRdb passed the reads through MiXCR, listing each CDR3 protein once. The sample has about 830,000 distinct CDR3 sequences, 30% to 35% seen once; the top ten hold roughly 12%. Concerning this clonotype itself: What it binds is not known.

Germline CDR1 and CDR2: SNHLY and FYNNEI. Germline trimming cut 5 bases from V and 2 bases from J; bases unmatched to any gene: 12. The CDR3 extends over 17 amino acids. Study-level points and caveats: Clonotypes of TCR beta that were HLA-C-restricted and CMV-specific dominated the ex vivo response.

The rearrangement uses TRBV2 and TRBJ1-2; TRBD1 matches 9 bases. This specimen was cultured CD8+ T cells from PBMCs, taken from culture after CMV antigen stimulation. The clonotype comes from a human donor in good health (CMV status not recorded). Some clones in this sample may be carry-over from other donors' samples. The CDR3 loop is CASSSLRDREGNYGYTF. The CDR3 bases are TGTGCCAGCAGTTCACTCCGGGACAGGGAGGGGAACTATGGCTACACCTTC. Variable domain in full (rest from reference TRBV2 and TRBJ1-2): EPEVTQTPSHQVTQMGQEVILRCVPISNHLYFYWYRQILGQKVEFLVSFYNNEISEKSEIFDDQFSVERPDGSNFTLKIRSTKLEDSAMYFCASSSLRDREGNYGYTFGSGTRLTVV.